This T cell receptor beta chain was identified in a study of blood T cell repertoires in COVID-19. Between the trimmed V and J ends, which lost 5 bases and 2 bases, there was a span of 10 bases. Per germline, CDR1 SGHTA and CDR2 FQGNSA. CDR3 length: 14 amino acids. Only in-frame clones appear in the TCRdb table, and some are missing; sequencing was by immunoSEQ multiplex PCR. Here the sample spans 240,000 or so clones, around 86% being singletons. The chain recombines TRBV7-2 with TRBJ2-1; TRBD1 is a possible D gene (6 bases). The sequencing sample was made of peripheral blood. The sequence was collected from a woman aged 25 to 39 who had recovered from COVID-19. CDR3 loop: CASSMDRTYNEQFF. As DNA, the CDR3 is TGTGCCAGCAGCATGGACAGAACCTACAATGAGCAGTTCTTC. Looking up the rest from reference TRBV7-2 and TRBJ2-1 gives the full variable domain: GAGVSQSPSNKVTEKGKDVELRCDPISGHTALYWYRQSLGQGLEFLIYFQGNSAPDKSGLPSDRFSAERTGGSVSTLTIQRTQQEDSAVYLCASSMDRTYNEQFFGPGTRLTVL.